These 12 T cell receptor beta chains came from one sample sequenced in a study of Ad26.COV2.S vaccination and SARS-CoV-2 variants. Produced via immunoSEQ multiplex PCR; TCRdb's table is partial and in-frame only. Seen here are about 480,000 clones, roughly 89% observed once, and the top ten hold around 13%. The treatment denotes: some 20 received Ad26.COV2.S at low or high dose, single or two shots; several received placebo; per-sample allocation not given. Samples analyzed were those drawn on day 63 after the first vaccine or placebo injection. Sequencing was performed on peripheral blood, taken in a trial of Ad26.COV2.S vaccine versus placebo. These receptors originate from a person between 18 and 59 years old who received the Ad26.COV2.S COVID-19 vaccine or a placebo.

This chain links TRBV10-1 with TRBJ1-2; D is unclear. The CDR3 runs to 14 residues. In germline, CDR1 is WNHNN, CDR2 SYGVQD (reference sequence). Trimming stripped 8 bases from V and 8 bases from J, with 21 bases between. As DNA, the CDR3 is TGCGCCAGCGGCCGGAGGGTCCCCGGACGGGGCTACACCTTC. Its protein product is CASGRRVPGRGYTF.

V and J are TRBV6-2 or TRBV6-3 and TRBJ2-5; D call uncertain. The length of the CDR3 is 16 residues. Trimming took 2 bases from V and 5 from J, leaving 18 bases between them. Germline loops: CDR1 MNHEY, CDR2 SVGEGT. CDR3 sequence (DNA): TGTGCCAGCAGTTACGGAACGGGTGTTGCGGCGGAGACCCAGTACTTC. Its translation: CASSYGTGVAAETQYF.

CDR3 sequence: CASSLVADSYTF. The CDR3 DNA reads TGTGCCAGCAGCTTAGTCGCGGATAGCTACACCTTC. The chain carries TRBV7-6 and TRBJ1-2, with D uncertain. CDR3 length: 12 residues. Germline CDR1 SGHVS, CDR2 FNYEAQ. V was shortened by 1 base and J by 9 bases, with 9 bases between the two germline ends.

The chain carries TRBV7-8 and TRBJ2-2, with D perhaps TRBD2 (5 bases). This CDR3 is 15 amino acids long. The V end lost 2 bases, the J end lost 6 bases, and 13 bases lay between the germline ends. CDR1 SGHVS and CDR2 FQNEAQ come from the germline V gene. CDR3 in DNA: TGTGCCAGCAGCTTACGGCCGGGATATCCCGGGGAGCTGTTTTTT. Its translation is CASSLRPGYPGELFF.

V is TRBV27 and J is TRBJ2-7; TRBD2 matches 10 bases. Per germline, CDR1 MNHEY and CDR2 SMNVEV (reference sequence). This CDR3 region has 15 residues. V lost 8 bases and J lost 4; bases outside the gene matches: 11. CDR3 DNA sequence: TGTGCCAGCTCCCTGGGGGCTAGCGGGAGTTACGAGCAGTACTTC. This codes for CASSLGASGSYEQYF.

This rearrangement joins TRBV7-6 to TRBJ2-7, with D maybe TRBD2 (6 bases). The CDR3 runs to 13 residues. Germline lookup yields CDR1 SGHVS and CDR2 FNYEAQ. Trimming took 2 bases from V and 7 from J, leaving 12 bases between them. The CDR3 region is CASSLSGREEQYF. DNA for the CDR3: TGTGCCAGCAGCTTATCAGGCCGGGAGGAGCAGTACTTC.

The V and J genes are TRBV12-3 or TRBV12-4 and TRBJ2-5; 8 bases are a match to TRBD2. The trim removed 6 bases at V and 3 bases at J, leaving 3 bases unmatched. The CDR3 runs to 13 residues. CDR3 coding DNA: TGTGCCAGCAGCCCGCGGGGGGAAGAGACCCAGTACTTC. It specifies CASSPRGEETQYF.

This clone was seen a single time. J is TRBJ2-1 and V is TRBV3-1 (or the pseudogene TRBV3-2); TRBD2 aligns across 13 bases. This CDR3 has 17 residues. The V gene end was trimmed by 0 bases and the J gene end by 8 bases; junction bases not matched to a gene: 7. The germline V gene encodes CDR1 LGHDT and CDR2 YNNKEL (reference sequence). The CDR3 DNA sequence: TGTGCCAGCAGCCAAGAAACTAGCGGGAGGGCCCATCATGAGCAGTTCTTC. Translated, it gives CASSQETSGRAHHEQFF.

This clone occurred once. V gene TRBV6-5 combines with J gene TRBJ1-4, with D possibly being TRBD1 (6 bases). The V gene's germline CDR1 is MNHEY and CDR2 SVGAGI. The CDR3 loop spans 13 amino acids. V gave up 6 bases and J gave up 6 bases, with 11 bases separating them. CDR3 in amino acids: CASSGGLYEKLFF. CDR3 DNA sequence: TGTGCCAGCAGCGGGGGGCTGTATGAAAAACTGTTTTTT.

The V gene is TRBV3-1 (or the pseudogene TRBV3-2), the J gene TRBJ2-7; D call uncertain. The CDR3 has 13 amino acids. Germline V gives CDR1 LGHDT, CDR2 YNNKEL (reference sequence). Trimming took off 2 bases at V and 6 bases at J, with 11 bases between the two ends. CDR3 bases: TGTGCCAGCAGCCAAAGGGCTGCCCGCGAGCAGTACTTC. The encoded protein is CASSQRAAREQYF.

Only one count was recorded for this clone. The chain uses TRBV19 and TRBJ2-1; 8 nucleotides agree with TRBD2. The germline gives CDR1 LNHDA, CDR2 SQIVND (reference sequence). V dropped 7 bases and J dropped 0; count of bases not matched to a gene: 2. The CDR3 spans 14 residues. The CDR3 DNA reads TGTGCCAGTAAAGGGACTAGCTCCTACAATGAGCAGTTCTTC. Translation gives CASKGTSSYNEQFF.

The chain uses TRBV11-2 and TRBJ2-7; 10 nucleotides line up with TRBD1. J gave up 3 bases and V 4 bases, and 6 bases lay outside the gene matches. The CDR3 loop spans 15 amino acids. Germline CDR1 SGHAT, CDR2 FQNNGV. The CDR3 here is CASSSRTGGGYEQYF. The CDR3 DNA is TGTGCCAGCAGCTCGAGGACAGGGGGGGGCTACGAGCAGTACTTC.